Listed below are T cell receptor beta chains from one sample, sequenced in a study of T-cell memory formation after mild COVID-19. TCRdb reanalysed the 5' RACE reads using MiXCR and keeps one entry per CDR3 protein. The table has more than 250,000 distinct CDR3 sequences, roughly a sixth seen once; the top ten hold 22%. Sequencing input: PBMCs or a T cell subset sorted from them (not recorded which). These receptors were obtained from a man aged 18 to 30 who had mild COVID-19 (a few samples of this study predate the infection). Cell type and time point are not known. Both conserved end residues are trimmed from each CDR3.

TRBJ2-3	TRBV5-6	ASSLVRGGFSDTQY
TRBJ2-1	TRBV11-2	ASSSGSGENEQF
TRBJ2-1	TRBV5-1	ASSLYGGDSYNEQF
TRBJ2-3	TRBV18	ASSLNRVLADTQY
TRBJ1-1	TRBV29-1	SVEAGGTEAF
TRBJ2-3	TRBV7-9	ASSLQAGGNTQY
TRBJ1-2	TRBV14	ASSLNLQGDGYT
TRBJ2-3	TRBV4-3	ASSRAGRTSGDTQY
TRBJ2-3	TRBV7-2	ASSANRGSDTQY
TRBJ1-1	TRBV11-2	ASSQGRFTEAF
TRBJ2-3	TRBV4-3	ASSQEKGDTQY
TRBJ1-2	TRBV20-1	SASRQSPYGYT
TRBJ2-3	TRBV20-1	SARSTDTQY
TRBJ2-5	TRBV29-1	SVTGGRWETQY
TRBJ1-5	TRBV6-6	ASSYSTRWQPQH
TRBJ2-7	TRBV5-1	ASSLGDSTYEQY
TRBJ1-2	TRBV10-3	AIREGQPSNYGYT
TRBJ2-1	TRBV14	ASRGRGISGDEQF
TRBJ2-7	TRBV19	ASSAGIPYEQY
TRBJ1-2	TRBV27	ASSFAPGGDGYT
TRBJ1-1	TRBV6-5	ASSSLEDRYGAF
TRBJ1-1	TRBV4-1	ASSQDRRRGMNTEAF
TRBJ2-5	TRBV5-1	ASSLIPTFEETQY
TRBJ2-1	TRBV12-3/TRBV12-4	ASSLGGGYNEQF
TRBJ2-3	TRBV9	ASSVAPAFSTDTQY
TRBJ1-4	TRBV28	ASSEGGQGGEKLF
TRBJ2-5	TRBV5-1	ASSPGTSSETQY
TRBJ2-2	TRBV5-5	ASSFSQVPRPGELF
TRBJ1-5	TRBV6-5	ASASYSNQPQH
TRBJ1-2	TRBV15	ATSRDHRVGYT
TRBJ2-1	TRBV5-6	ASSLGIAVLNEQF
TRBJ2-2	TRBV7-3	ASSSGLADTGELF
TRBJ2-7	TRBV5-1	ASSLAVGIYEQY
TRBJ2-6	TRBV4-2	ASSQTGGANVLT
TRBJ2-1	TRBV5-1	ASSFGQGEDEQF
TRBJ2-7	TRBV19	ASSPGIAEQY
TRBJ1-2	TRBV28	ASTVSGVGYT
TRBJ2-2	TRBV20-1	SARAKGLARWTGELF
TRBJ2-5	TRBV4-3	ASSHTTGSQETQY
TRBJ2-7	TRBV27	ASSSNWGVRSYEQY
TRBJ2-1	TRBV12-3/TRBV12-4	ASSLAPSYNEQF
TRBJ1-1	TRBV6-2/TRBV6-3	ASSYSPTGTEAF
TRBJ2-3	TRBV20-1	SARKPLVTDTQY
TRBJ2-1	TRBV5-1	ASSVGLAGGLYNEQF
TRBJ2-3	TRBV18	ASSPQGQWTDTQY
TRBJ2-2	TRBV12-3/TRBV12-4	ASSLMGGSGELF
TRBJ2-3	TRBV7-3	ASSLSAIDTQY
TRBJ2-5	TRBV28	ASSSPEVETQY
TRBJ1-2	TRBV7-2	ASRRDREYGYT
TRBJ2-1	TRBV20-1	SALGHRSSSYNEQF
TRBJ1-2	TRBV18	ASSPDDSYGYT
TRBJ1-2	TRBV4-1	ASSQESRAFRHYGYT
TRBJ2-1	TRBV5-1	ASSWGAGTNNEQF
TRBJ2-7	TRBV20-1	SARDGRRGETYEQY
TRBJ1-5	TRBV4-1	ASSQGMFQPQH
TRBJ2-5	TRBV7-9	ASSSAGTVVQETQY
TRBJ2-5	TRBV20-1	SAREPLAGVQETQY